The table lists the clone carrying this T cell receptor beta chain with a count of one. Germline lookup yields CDR1 LGHDT and CDR2 YNNKEL (reference sequence). V lost 4 bases to trimming and J lost 4 bases, with 5 bases between them. The CDR3 sequence is 12 residues long. This sample is drawn from a study of blood T cell repertoires in COVID-19. Study-level information: Some COVID-19 samples were acute and others convalescent; all came from the United States, Italy and Spain.

In the original processing: Estimates of nucleated cell counts were drawn from the amplification of reference gene primers. The protocol was immunoSEQ multiplex PCR, while the TCRdb copy is restricted to in-frame clones and leaves out a portion. The DNA was the basis for D and trimming; V, J and clone size are from that table. The repertoire includes under 500,000 clones, roughly 90% of them detected once, and approximately 4.5% sits in the top ten. This chain uses TRBV3-1 (or the pseudogene TRBV3-2) with TRBJ2-1; unclear D gene. Material: peripheral blood. This receptor was taken from a woman in her thirties with acute or convalescent COVID-19. CDR3 residues: CASSPGYNEQFF. The CDR3 DNA sequence: TGTGCCAGCAGCCCGGGTTACAATGAGCAGTTCTTC.